The 13 T cell receptor beta chains below all came from one sample that was sequenced in a study of T cells in Graves' hyperthyroidism and ophthalmopathy. What was amplified from RNA transcripts were TCR beta CDR3 regions. An initial round of RT-PCR targeting the TCR CDR3 relied on the HTBI primer set. MiXCR, run by TCRdb on the multiplex PCR reads, gives a single entry per CDR3 protein. The sample carries 700,000 to 850,000 distinct CDR3 sequences, just over 35% recorded once. Sequencing was carried out using blood. The origin of the receptors is a middle-aged woman with Graves' hyperthyroidism.

This clonotype was seen more than once but under ten times. The chain links TRBV6-2 or TRBV6-3 to TRBJ1-5; D uncertain. The V and J ends lost 1 base and 4 bases respectively, with 11 bases between them. The CDR3 spans 15 residues. Germline V gene lookup returns CDR1 MNHEY and CDR2 SVGEGT. The CDR3 nucleotides are TGTGCCAGCAGTTACTTTCGGGAGGGAAATCAGCCCCAGCATTTT. Residues: CASSYFREGNQPQHF.

As regards this clonotype: This likely comes from a read error, as the CDR3 has no conserved phenylalanine or tryptophan at its end. V gene TRBV7-9 combines with J gene TRBJ1-1, with D perhaps TRBD1 (6 bases). The CDR3 is made up of 15 amino acids. Trimming shortened V by 0 bases and J by 0 bases, and 8 bases separated the two germline ends. Germline loops: CDR1 SEHNR, CDR2 FQNEAQ (reference sequence). CDR3 sequence (DNA): TGTGCCAGCAGCTTAGCAGGGGGTATGAACACTGAAGCTTTCTCT. It encodes CASSLAGGMNTEAFS.

V and J are TRBV5-4 and TRBJ1-3, with 7 positions matching TRBD1. This CDR3 is 14 amino acids long. Germline V gene sequence: CDR1 SGHNT, CDR2 YYREEE (reference sequence). V was clipped by 4 bases and J by 4 bases; unmatched bases: 5. The CDR3 bases are TGTGCCAGCAGCCGTCGACAGGGCGGAAACACCATATATTTT. Translating it yields CASSRRQGGNTIYF.

This chain uses TRBV25-1 with TRBJ2-5; D is undetermined. In germline, CDR1 is MGHDK, CDR2 SYGVNS. The CDR3 loop spans 12 amino acids. The V end was cut by 6 bases, the J end by 5 bases, with 10 bases between. For the CDR3, the DNA is TGTGCCAGCAGCCAGGCTTTGGAGACCCAGTACTTC. It encodes CASSQALETQYF. Filled out from reference TRBV25-1 and TRBJ2-5, the complete variable domain reads EADIYQTPRYLVIGTGKKITLECSQTMGHDKMYWYQQDPGMELHLIHYSYGVNSTEKGDLSSESTVSRIRTEHFPLTLESARPSHTSQYLCASSQALETQYFGPGTRLLVL.

This clonotype was counted a few times. The chain joins TRBV20-1 to TRBJ2-3; no firm D call. With 3 bases removed from V and 4 bases from J, the gap between germline ends came to 8 bases. This CDR3 comprises 12 residues. Germline loops: CDR1 DFQATT, CDR2 SNEGSKA (reference sequence). Here the CDR3 reads CSASGPSDTQYF. The CDR3, as DNA: TGCAGTGCTAGCGGACCATCAGATACGCAGTATTTT.

On this clonotype: The junction departs from germline at one end; a sequencing error may be responsible. The gene calls are TRBV20-1 and TRBJ2-2; the match to TRBD2 covers 7 bases. Germline CDR1 is DFQATT and CDR2 is SNEGSKA (reference sequence). This CDR3 region has 17 residues. CDR3 protein: CSARVSASGGNTGELVF. The DNA for the CDR3 is TGCAGTGCTAGAGTGTCGGCTAGCGGTGGGAACACCGGGGAACTGGTTTTT.

This clonotype was seen ten or more times. The chain has TRBV20-1 and TRBJ1-1, with TRBD1 as a possible D gene (6 bases). Trimming took 5 bases from V and 7 from J, leaving 8 bases between them. This CDR3 region has 10 residues. Germline V gene data show CDR1 as DFQATT and CDR2 as SNEGSKA (reference sequence). The CDR3 sequence: CSAWTVEAFF. In DNA, the CDR3 is TGCAGTGCTTGGACAGTTGAAGCTTTCTTT.

The rearrangement uses TRBV7-9 and TRBJ2-7, with 8 positions matching TRBD2. The V gene end was trimmed by 3 bases and the J gene end by 3 bases; junction bases not matched to a gene: 16. Germline V gene data show CDR1 as SEHNR and CDR2 as FQNEAQ (reference sequence). The length of the CDR3 is 18 residues. Written as DNA, the CDR3 is TGTGCCAGCAGCTTCCCTAGCAGTTTAGCCAGCGGGAGCTACGAGCAGTACTTC. As protein: CASSFPSSLASGSYEQYF.

This clonotype was seen a single time. The gene calls are TRBV6-2 or TRBV6-3 and TRBJ1-1; D perhaps matches TRBD1 (5 bases). The CDR3 is 14 amino acids. Germline CDR1 reads MNHEY; CDR2 reads SVGEGT. Trimming cost V 7 bases and J 3 bases, with 15 bases left between them. The CDR3 sequence: CASIGRVRYTEAFF. In DNA, the CDR3 is TGTGCCAGCATTGGCAGGGTAAGATACACTGAAGCTTTCTTT.

This clonotype occurred many times. The chain joins TRBV10-1 to TRBJ2-6; 7 bases line up with TRBD2. The CDR3 loop spans 13 amino acids. Germline CDR1 reads WNHNN; CDR2 reads SYGVQD (reference sequence). V shed 0 bases, J shed 13 bases, and the junction held 3 bases outside the gene matches. The CDR3 DNA is TGCGCCAGCAGTGAGTCGAGCGGGGAAGTCCTGACTTTC. It specifies CASSESSGEVLTF.

Concerning this clonotype: The junction departs from the called germline gene at one end, perhaps through a read error. The V call is TRBV7-2, the J call TRBJ2-5, with D possibly TRBD2 on 5 matching bases. The CDR3 has 14 residues. Germline lookup yields CDR1 SGHTA and CDR2 FQGNSA. CDR3: CASSLVREGETLYF. CDR3 nucleotides: TGTGCCAGCAGCTTAGTCCGGGAAGGAGAGACCCTGTACTTC.

DNA of the CDR3: TGTGCCAGCAGGTCCACGGGACAGGGTTTTGAGCAGTACTTC. Protein: CASRSTGQGFEQYF. This chain links TRBV25-1 with TRBJ2-7; TRBD1 agrees at 9 bases. V trimming: 6 bases; J trimming: 7 bases; junction bases outside the gene matches: 10. Germline V gives CDR1 MGHDK, CDR2 SYGVNS. CDR3 length: 14 residues.

This clonotype was observed a handful of times. The chain has TRBV10-3 and TRBJ2-2; 7 positions match TRBD2. Germline assignment: CDR1 ENHRY and CDR2 SYGVKD. With 8 bases clipped from V and 1 base from J, the junction kept 4 bases outside the gene matches. CDR3 size: 14 residues. The chain's CDR3 is CAIRDYLNTGELFF. The CDR3 DNA reads as TGTGCCATCCGGGACTACCTGAACACCGGGGAGCTGTTTTTT.